This T cell receptor beta chain stems from a study of shared clonotypes between healthy human individuals. Background on the study: Per-donor plates numbered three CD4 naive, three CD4 memory, two CD8 naive and one CD8 memory.

The V and J ends lost 3 bases and 0 bases, in that order; junction bases with no gene match: 5. This CDR3 comprises 16 residues. Germline V gene sequence: CDR1 SGHNT, CDR2 YYREEE (reference sequence). Per the original methods: Filtering differed, since immunoSEQ gave only junction sequences and no quality scores. Assay: immunoSEQ multiplex PCR; the TCRdb copy retains only in-frame clones and omits some. The V and J calls and clone size come from that table; D and trimming were worked out from the DNA. The table has under 2,500,000 clones, approximately 96% seen once; the top ten hold approximately 0.13%. For this clone: What it binds is not known.

Whole-study results and caveats: Generally, naive subsets (rather than memory subsets) showed larger estimated richness.

This chain links TRBV5-4 with TRBJ2-7; 11 bases fit TRBD2. This receptor was identified in a man aged 18 to 29 in good health. The source material was naive CD4+ T cells sorted from blood. Subset described: CD45RA+ positively selected. CDR3 sequence reads: CASSWVAGGNSYEQYF. CDR3 DNA: TGTGCCAGCAGCTGGGTAGCGGGAGGGAACTCCTACGAGCAGTACTTC.